This T cell receptor beta chain was identified during a study of CD8 T cells in Susac syndrome. Study-level background: Clinically active disease was present in six of the sequenced Susac syndrome patients. Eight of these patients were in remission.

Sequencing of TCR beta was carried out in blood CD8+ and CD4+ T cells. With random hexamers, about 0.45 to 1 ug RNA was reverse transcribed. TCRdb re-called the immunoSEQ multiplex PCR reads through MiXCR, storing one row per CDR3 protein. Of around 100,000 distinct CDR3 sequences listed, about 95% are singletons. On this clonotype itself: Its antigen is unknown.

General observations from the study: Susac syndrome CD8+ repertoires were clonally expanded, most strongly in CD8+ TEMRA cells. In total CD8+ repertoires, roughly 17 Susac-specific public clones were detected, and CD8+ TEMRA repertoires contained roughly 5.

This TCR came from a human donor with Susac syndrome. Material for sequencing was CD8+ T cells from PBMCs.

CDR3 amino acids: CASRVQGWYEQYF. The CDR3, as DNA: TGTGCCAGCAGAGTCCAGGGTTGGTACGAGCAGTACTTC. The gene calls are TRBV28 and TRBJ2-7; a possible D gene is TRBD1 (5 bases). The CDR3 is 13 residues long. V lost 6 bases to trimming and J lost 4 bases, with 13 bases between them. Germline V lookup: CDR1 MDHEN, CDR2 SYDVKM.